The clone carrying this T cell receptor (beta chain) was seen just once. This sample was taken from a study of blood T cell repertoires in COVID-19. Whole-study context: The United States, Italy and Spain supplied acute and convalescent COVID-19 samples. Sample material is recorded as cDNA or gDNA derived from T cells, B-cell-depleted T cells, or PBMCs.

Original methodology: Reference gene primer amplification gave nucleated cell count estimates. Repertoires were generated with immunoSEQ multiplex PCR, while TCRdb's copy carries only in-frame clones and drops some. The D gene and trimming were derived from the DNA, and the V and J assignments and clone size from that table. The sample has over 100,000 clones, 85% seen once. Germline lookup yields CDR1 SGHAT and CDR2 FQNNGV. This CDR3 is built from 14 residues. Trimming cost V 4 bases and J 1 base, with 10 bases left between them. This receptor was identified in a man older than 75 with acute or convalescent COVID-19. The V call is TRBV11-2, the J call TRBJ2-5; weak D call: TRBD1 (5 bases). The sequenced material came from peripheral blood. The CDR3 nucleotides are TGTGCCAGCAGCTCCCGACAGAGCCAAGAGACCCAGTACTTC. Translation: CASSSRQSQETQYF.